Following are 8 T cell receptor beta chains from one sample sequenced in a study of cytomegalovirus exposure and HLA in healthy donors. 13 Jbeta primers and 60 Vbeta primers were used for the PCR. The repertoire was sequenced with immunoSEQ multiplex PCR; TCRdb's copy has only in-frame clones and lacks some. The sample lists fewer than 200,000 clones, approximately 80% occurring once. The sequencing sample was made of PBMCs. The origin of the receptors is a woman aged 25 to 45 in good health and CMV-seronegative.

The chain has TRBV6-5 and TRBJ1-4; a possible D gene is TRBD1 (5 bases). V shed 2 bases and J shed 6 bases, with 13 bases lying between them. CDR3 length: 15 residues. Germline V gene sequence: CDR1 MNHEY, CDR2 SVGAGI. The CDR3 bases are TGTGCCAGCAGTTACGAACAGGCGCTGGATGAAAAACTGTTTTTT. The encoded protein is CASSYEQALDEKLFF.

The chain carries TRBV9 and TRBJ2-1; TRBD2 aligns across 8 bases. The CDR3 is 18 amino acids. Germline values: CDR1 SGDLS, CDR2 YYNGEE. Losses at the gene ends were 0 bases for V and 2 bases for J; bases not matched to a gene: 10. CDR3 nucleotide sequence: TGTGCCAGCAGCGTAGGAGGTGGGAGCGGGAGAACCTACAATGAGCAGTTCTTC. Encoded protein: CASSVGGGSGRTYNEQFF.

This chain connects TRBV6-1 to TRBJ2-4; D is uncertain. The CDR3 runs to 15 residues. The V end lost 0 bases, the J end lost 0 bases, and 6 bases lay between the germline ends. CDR1 and CDR2 from the germline V gene are MNHNS and SASEGT. Here the CDR3 DNA reads TGTGCCAGCAGTGAAGCTGTAGTAGCCAAAAACATTCAGTACTTC. Translating gives CASSEAVVAKNIQYF.

The chain employs TRBV10-2 and TRBJ2-7, with D maybe TRBD1 (5 bases). The CDR3 is 14 amino acids. V lost 2 bases, J lost 2 bases, and 10 bases lay in between. Germline V gives CDR1 WSHSY, CDR2 SAAADI. CDR3 sequence: CASSEQGSTYEQYF. DNA for the CDR3: TGCGCCAGCAGTGAGCAGGGTTCGACCTACGAGCAGTACTTC.

The V gene is TRBV4-1, the J gene TRBJ1-4, with D perhaps TRBD1 (6 bases). Looked up from germline, CDR1 is MGHRA and CDR2 is YSYEKL. V lost 4 bases and J lost 7, with 22 bases in between. The CDR3 consists of 17 residues. The CDR3 sequence: CASSPPAAGARGEKLFF. CDR3 bases: TGCGCCAGCAGCCCCCCAGCGGCGGGGGCGCGCGGTGAAAAACTGTTTTTT.

The chain employs TRBV4-1 and TRBJ2-3; TRBD2 aligns across 7 bases. The germline V gene has CDR1 MGHRA and CDR2 YSYEKL. The CDR3 sequence is 16 residues long. Germline trimming cut 2 bases from V and 1 base from J; bases unmatched to any gene: 6. The CDR3 bases are TGCGCCAGCAGCCAACCTCGGGACTACCGCACAGATACGCAGTATTTT. It is translated as CASSQPRDYRTDTQYF.

About this clone itself: Germline and junction disagree at one end, which may indicate a read error. The genes are TRBV7-7 and TRBJ2-5; 9 bases agree with TRBD2. From germline, CDR1 is SSHAT and CDR2 FNYEAQ (reference sequence). The CDR3 sequence is 18 residues long. The CDR3 loop is CASSLGSGSRPRQETQYF. The CDR3 bases are TGTGCTAGCAGCTTGGGTAGCGGGAGTAGACCTCGCCAGGAGACCCAGTACTTC.

V and J are TRBV27 and TRBJ2-5; 12 bases agree with TRBD2. Germline V lookup: CDR1 MNHEY, CDR2 SMNVEV (reference sequence). The CDR3 covers 17 residues. The V and J ends lost 8 bases and 4 bases, in that order; junction bases with no gene match: 14. The CDR3 DNA reads as TGTGCCAGCTACTCGGGACTAGCGGGCCGGTTGTCAGAGACCCAGTACTTC. It specifies CASYSGLAGRLSETQYF.